This T cell receptor (beta chain) derives from a study of blood T cell repertoires in COVID-19 (TCRdb year 2020). Regarding the research as a whole: Samples covering the acute and convalescent phases of COVID-19 were provided by collaborators in the United States, Italy and Spain. The prospective study material was composed of cDNA or gDNA derived from T cells, B-cell-depleted T cells, or PBMCs. Subjects who had been exposed to COVID-19, were actively infected with it, or had recovered from it provided the deeply sampled blood TCRbeta repertoires that made up the dataset. The repertoires were made available in a free public database intended to serve as a resource for research on the immune response to SARS-CoV-2. The samples were drawn from the first 160 participants of the ongoing ImmuneRACE study and from about 1,200 subjects provided by 6 global collaborators. Sample metadata almost always included a de-identified subject ID, COVID-19 status, age in years and sex. Where available, HLA class I and class II types were obtained from metadata supplied by the sample provider rather than from assay-based typing. What the study reported, not specific to this receptor: How much clinical and demographic metadata was included differed by source and by participant, and the metadata was provided uncurated.

The CDR1 and CDR2 encoded by the germline V gene are MNHEY and SVGAGI. The CDR3 has 15 amino acids, counting the end cysteine and phenylalanine. Only the CDR3 DNA is retained, 45 bases long and in frame from the first base. At the junction V is shortened by 5 bases and J by 3 bases, with 16 bases in between. The immunoSEQ Assay, a bias-controlled multiplex PCR, was used to amplify TCRbeta CDR3 regions from genomic DNA. The study's own analysis went as follows. The number of nucleated cells in each sample was estimated by amplification of reference gene primers within the assay. To quantify the absolute abundance of each unique TCRbeta CDR3 rearrangement, sequence reads were collapsed and filtered. For each sample, productive Simpson clonality was calculated by taking the square root of Simpson's diversity index across productive rearrangements. Imported from immuneACCESS, the table was reduced by TCRdb to in-frame sequences with V and J called. These copies leave out some clones; in studies compared against another copy, an unresolved V gene accounts for under half, and the cause of the remainder is not known. V, J and clone size derive from that table, while D and trimming were established from the DNA sequence. For this sample there are 350,000 to 400,000 clones; around 89% appear just once. About 1% of the sample is taken by the ten largest.

In the prospective study, participants were about 18 to 100 years old, resided in about two dozen geographic areas of the United States, and were enrolled through a virtual design. To assign participants to cohorts, the prospective study relied on clinical history that participants themselves reported in a screening survey and a study questionnaire. ImmuneRACE Cohort 3 recovered participants were defined by two consecutive negative NP/OP PCR tests, healthcare professional clearance, or symptom resolution. In the prospective study, mobile phlebotomists collected whole blood, serum and a nasopharyngeal or oropharyngeal swab from each participant. Over a roughly 2-month period, participants in the prospective study had the option of providing additional blood draws and questionnaires. Before DNA extraction, prospective study blood samples were shipped either frozen or at room temperature. About this clone itself: The antigen this receptor binds is unknown. Within one base of it there is no much larger clone, and no base qualities were kept. The same CDR3 also results from other DNA sequences found in this sample.

The chain joins TRBV6-5 to TRBJ1-1; TRBD1 might be the D gene, on 5 matching bases. The receptor comes from a young man who had recovered from COVID-19. Sequenced sample: PBMCs or T cells enriched from blood (not recorded which). The DNA sequence is given as TGTGCCAGCAGTCCCCAGGGACGGGGGTACACTGAAGCTTTCTTT. Translated, it gives CASSPQGRGYTEAFF.